Below are 2 T cell receptor beta chains sequenced from a single sample in a study of molecular identifiers for immune sequencing clone quantification. Using its own MiXCR run on the PCR reads, TCRdb lists one record per CDR3 protein. Among about half a million distinct CDR3 sequences listed, around a fifth were seen once. Sample: naive CD8+ T cells from blood, with Jurkat cell RNA spiked in. Subset described: FACS-sorted CD8+CD4-CCR7+CD45RA+ naive T cells. The receptor source for this set is a human donor in good health. Some libraries in this study had Jurkat cell RNA spiked in.

The gene calls are TRBV7-2 and TRBJ1-2; possibly TRBD1 for D (6 bases). V was pared by 6 bases and J by 6 bases, with 17 bases between. Germline V lookup: CDR1 SGHTA, CDR2 FQGNSA. The CDR3 has 14 residues. The CDR3 sequence: CASRDRTTPNGYTF. CDR3 nucleotide sequence: TGTGCCAGCAGAGACAGGACAACCCCAAATGGCTACACCTTC.

V is TRBV28 and J is TRBJ1-4; D unclear. Trimming removed 5 bases at V and 8 bases at J, with 12 bases between. Germline V gene lookup returns CDR1 MDHEN and CDR2 SYDVKM. The CDR3 is made up of 13 amino acids. The CDR3 protein is CASSGRLHEKLFF. Written as DNA, the CDR3 is TGTGCCAGCAGTGGGAGACTGCACGAAAAACTGTTTTTT.